This T cell receptor (beta chain) was sequenced during a study of shared clonotypes between healthy human individuals (dated by TCRdb to about 2020). At the level of the whole study: A couple of women and a few men aged 18 to 49 years were included in the cohort. For each donor, CD4 naive and CD4 memory were each given three plates, CD8 naive was given two plates, and CD8 memory was given one plate. Between about 0.9 and 8.9 billion PBMCs per donor were obtained by leukapheresis. The study deeply sequenced blood TCR repertoires of several healthy adults to estimate repertoire size and the extent of clonotype sharing between individuals. To increase sequencing depth and limit assay-specific biases, TCR repertoire library preparation and sequencing were carried out by different laboratories using diverse techniques.

CD8 naive samples were obtained by positive selection for CCR7 among CD45RO-negative cells, yielding a CD45RA+CCR7+ population from which TemRA cells were excluded. The donors were healthy, HIV-negative adults with no recently reported acute infections or vaccinations. Only Caucasian adults living in Nashville, Tennessee, USA were represented among the donors. After blood collection by leukapheresis, PBMCs were isolated using Ficoll-Histopaque density gradient centrifugation and then cryopreserved in the vapor phase of liquid nitrogen. Analytical flow cytometry was used to check the purity and quantity of every magnetically sorted T cell population. From each sorted fraction, genomic DNA was isolated and quantified by UV absorbance on a Nanodrop 2000c. Concerning this clone itself: Its antigen specificity is not known. No base quality information exists; no much larger clone differs at one position.

Using the deep immunoSEQ assay, TCR CDR3 regions were amplified from genomic DNA by multiplex PCR. For each cell subset, the extracted genomic DNA was distributed evenly across all wells of several immunoSEQ 96-well plates, and each plate served as one replicate. For sorted subsets, about 210 ng of genomic DNA, equivalent to roughly 33,000 T cell genomes, went into each replicate PCR. The purified libraries were quantified using a Qubit 3.0 fluorometer, sized with a Bioanalyzer 2100, and then quantified again using the KAPA Library Quantification kit. A separate single-read 150-cycle Illumina NextSeq 550 flow cell was used to sequence each immunoSEQ 96-well plate. For the original study's pipeline: Because the immunoSEQ output held only junctional sequences and lacked quality scores, the filtering could not match the filtering applied to full-length reads. To assign V/J genes and CDR3, sequences were annotated against IMGT germline references using PyIR, a Python wrapper for IgBLAST v1.9. Any read was removed if the V/J assignment was weak (E-value above 1e-6), the CDR3 was missing, or the read contained stop codons, out-of-frame junctions, or ambiguous translated residues. V3J clonotypes were defined as sequences sharing the same inferred V gene, J gene, and CDR3 amino acid sequence. The percentage overlap between two repertoires was calculated by dividing the number of shared unique clonotypes by the size of the smaller repertoire. Repertoire richness was assessed with RTK rarefaction, the Chao1 estimator, and Recon v2.1 estimates of unobserved clonotypes. Generation probabilities were computed with OLGA for all TCRbeta clonotypes obtained by the gDNA method from a few donors. TCRdb carries this immuneACCESS record with in-frame sequences only. Its versions omit some clonotypes, under half of them owing to an unresolved V gene in the studies checked, with the rest unexplained. That table supplies the V and J calls and clone size; D and trimming were determined from the DNA. For this sample there are about 680,000 clones; about 92% appear just once. Of the sample, nearly 25% is held by the ten largest clones.

The paper's findings and limits, for the study overall: Larger estimated clonotype richness was generally found for naive subsets than for memory subsets. Pairwise subsampling indicated that sequencing depth was expected to affect the degree of clonotype sharing among donors. The small number of donors limited the genetic and exposure-history diversity represented. Even with the large sequencing depth, rarefaction of the sorted-subset datasets indicated that sequencing was incomplete. Compared with non-shared clonotypes, the clonotypes found in all four sorted-subset donors had higher generation probabilities. Sampling was restricted to blood, and TCR repertoires in tissues likely differ from the TCR repertoires found in blood. Sharing across several donors was observed for about 5% of naive CD4, about 4% of naive CD8, 2.3% of memory CD4, and around 0.4% of memory CD8 clonotypes.

The source of this sequence is a man aged 30 to 45 in good health. The sequenced sample was naive CD8+ T cells sorted from blood. Reading the label with the study, this specimen's cell subset or site is: CD45RA+CCR7+.

DNA sequence: TGCAGCGTTGAGGACGGATACTATGGCTACACCTTC. This sequence encodes CSVEDGYYGYTF. The sequence links TRBV29-1 to TRBJ1-2; the D gene identity is not certain. From the cysteine up to the phenylalanine, the CDR3 has a length of 12 residues. Only CDR3 DNA is held: 36 bases, read in frame from base 1. For CDR1 and CDR2, the germline V gene lists SQVTM and ANQGSEA. V gives up 3 bases and J gives up 3 bases, and the segment between their germline ends measures 8 bases.